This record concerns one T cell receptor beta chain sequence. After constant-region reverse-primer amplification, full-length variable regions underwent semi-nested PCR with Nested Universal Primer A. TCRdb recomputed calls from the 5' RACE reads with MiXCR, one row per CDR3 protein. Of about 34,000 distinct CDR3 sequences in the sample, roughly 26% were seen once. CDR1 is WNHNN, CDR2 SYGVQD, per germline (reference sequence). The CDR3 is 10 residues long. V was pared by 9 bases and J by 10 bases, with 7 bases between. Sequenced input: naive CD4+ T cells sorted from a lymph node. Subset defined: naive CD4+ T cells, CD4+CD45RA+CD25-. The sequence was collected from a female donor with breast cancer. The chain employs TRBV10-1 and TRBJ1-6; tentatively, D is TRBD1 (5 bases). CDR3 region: CARQASPLHF. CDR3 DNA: TGCGCCAGACAGGCCTCACCCCTCCACTTT.